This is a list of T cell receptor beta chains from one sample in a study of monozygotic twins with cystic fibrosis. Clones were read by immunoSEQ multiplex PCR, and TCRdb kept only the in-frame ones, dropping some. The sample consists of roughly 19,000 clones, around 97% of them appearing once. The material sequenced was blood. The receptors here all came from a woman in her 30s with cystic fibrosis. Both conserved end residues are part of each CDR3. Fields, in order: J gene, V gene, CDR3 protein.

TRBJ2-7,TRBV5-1,CASSFSGTYEQYF
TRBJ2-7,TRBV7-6,CASSLVSGGTYEQYF
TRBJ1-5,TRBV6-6,CASSYLPVPGNQPQHF
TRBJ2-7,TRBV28,CASSLGLGRYEQYF
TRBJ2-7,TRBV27,CASSSLRVRATYEQYF
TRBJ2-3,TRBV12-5,CASGSGGADTQYF
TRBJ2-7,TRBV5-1,CASSLAGGIYYEQYF
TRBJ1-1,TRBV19,CASSEGGWNTEAFF
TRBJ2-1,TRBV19,CASGRDRGLDEQFF
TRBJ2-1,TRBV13,CASSLGGGNEQFF
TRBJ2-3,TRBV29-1,CSVAMTTPTSDTQYF
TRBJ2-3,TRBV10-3,CAIRRDLPDTQYF